This TCR beta chain stems from a study of blood T cell repertoires in COVID-19. Study-level background: Spain, Italy and the United States supplied samples that represented acute and convalescent COVID-19. PBMCs, B-cell-depleted T cells, or T cells were the source of the cDNA or gDNA that made up the material.

Seattle participants joined during active infection and were tracked over time. Original data processing: Using reference gene primer amplification, nucleated cell counts were estimated. Sequenced by immunoSEQ multiplex PCR; TCRdb stores in-frame clones only, minus some. D and trimming come from the DNA, and the V and J calls and clone size come from that table. The repertoire holds 200,000 to 250,000 clones, approximately 90% seen once, with approximately 2.6% in the top ten. What was sequenced was peripheral blood. The clonotype originates from a man under 40 with COVID-19, enrolled during active disease.

CDR3: CASSLDRGQFQPQHF. The CDR3 region has the DNA TGTGCCAGCAGCTTAGACAGGGGGCAGTTCCAGCCCCAGCATTTT. V usage is TRBV7-8 and J usage is TRBJ1-5, with 9 bases that match TRBD1. This CDR3 comprises 15 residues. Germline V CDR1 and CDR2: SGHVS, FQNEAQ. V lost 1 base to trimming and J lost 7 bases; unmatched junction nucleotides: 5.